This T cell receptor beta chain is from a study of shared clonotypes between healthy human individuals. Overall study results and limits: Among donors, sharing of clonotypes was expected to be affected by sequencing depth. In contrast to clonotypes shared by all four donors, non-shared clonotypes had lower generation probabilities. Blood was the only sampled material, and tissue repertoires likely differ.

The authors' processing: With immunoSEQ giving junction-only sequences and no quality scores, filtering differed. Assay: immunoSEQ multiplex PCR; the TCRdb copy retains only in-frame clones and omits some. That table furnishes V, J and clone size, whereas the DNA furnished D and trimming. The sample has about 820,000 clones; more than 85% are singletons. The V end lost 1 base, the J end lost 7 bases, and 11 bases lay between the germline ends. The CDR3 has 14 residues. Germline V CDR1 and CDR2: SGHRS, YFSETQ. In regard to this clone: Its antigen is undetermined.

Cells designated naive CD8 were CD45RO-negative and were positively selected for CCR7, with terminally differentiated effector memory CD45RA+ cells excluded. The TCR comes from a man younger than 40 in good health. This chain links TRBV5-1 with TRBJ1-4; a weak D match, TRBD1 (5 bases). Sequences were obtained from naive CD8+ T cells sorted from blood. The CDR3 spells CASSLTGHGEKLFF. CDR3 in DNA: TGCGCCAGCAGCTTGACCGGACACGGTGAAAAACTGTTTTTT.